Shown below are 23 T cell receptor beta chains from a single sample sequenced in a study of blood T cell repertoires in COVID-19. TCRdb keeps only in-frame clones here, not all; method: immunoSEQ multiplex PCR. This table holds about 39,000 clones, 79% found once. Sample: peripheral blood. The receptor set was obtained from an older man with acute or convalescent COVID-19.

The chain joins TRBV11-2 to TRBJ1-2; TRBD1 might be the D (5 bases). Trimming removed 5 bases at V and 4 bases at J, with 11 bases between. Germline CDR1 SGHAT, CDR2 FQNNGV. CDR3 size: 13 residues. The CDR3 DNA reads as TGTGCCAGCAGCCCCGACAGTTTCTATGGCTACACCTTC. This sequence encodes CASSPDSFYGYTF.

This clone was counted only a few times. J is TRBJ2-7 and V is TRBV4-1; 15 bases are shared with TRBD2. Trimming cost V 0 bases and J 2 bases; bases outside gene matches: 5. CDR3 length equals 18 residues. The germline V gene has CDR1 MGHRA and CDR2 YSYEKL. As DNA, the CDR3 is TGCGCCAGCAGCCAAGAAGGACTAGCGGGAGGGCCCGCCTACGAGCAGTACTTC. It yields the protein CASSQEGLAGGPAYEQYF.

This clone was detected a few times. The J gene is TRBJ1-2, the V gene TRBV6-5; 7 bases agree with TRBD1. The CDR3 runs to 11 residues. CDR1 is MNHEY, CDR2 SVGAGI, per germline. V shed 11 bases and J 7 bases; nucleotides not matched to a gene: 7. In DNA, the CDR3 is TGTGCCGGAAGGACAGGCGCTGGCTACACCTTC. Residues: CAGRTGAGYTF.

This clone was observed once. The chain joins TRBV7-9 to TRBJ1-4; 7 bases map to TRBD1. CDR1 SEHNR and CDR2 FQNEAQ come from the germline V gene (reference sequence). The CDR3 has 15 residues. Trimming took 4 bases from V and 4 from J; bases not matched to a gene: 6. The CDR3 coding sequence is TGTGCCAGCAGCTCGGGACAGACCTATAATGAAAAACTGTTTTTT. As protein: CASSSGQTYNEKLFF.

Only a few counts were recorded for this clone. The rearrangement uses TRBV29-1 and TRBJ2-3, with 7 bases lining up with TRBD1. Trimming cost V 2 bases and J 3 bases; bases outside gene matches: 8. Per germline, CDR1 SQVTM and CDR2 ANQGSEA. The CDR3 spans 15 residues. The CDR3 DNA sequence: TGCAGCGTTGAAACTCGACAGGGTGGGACAGATACGCAGTATTTT. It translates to CSVETRQGGTDTQYF.

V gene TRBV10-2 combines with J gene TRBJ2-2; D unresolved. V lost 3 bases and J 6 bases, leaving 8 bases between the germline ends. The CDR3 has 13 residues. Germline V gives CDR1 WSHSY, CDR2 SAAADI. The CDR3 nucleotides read TGCGCCAGCAGTGACGGGTTCCCCGGGGAGCTGTTTTTT. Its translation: CASSDGFPGELFF.

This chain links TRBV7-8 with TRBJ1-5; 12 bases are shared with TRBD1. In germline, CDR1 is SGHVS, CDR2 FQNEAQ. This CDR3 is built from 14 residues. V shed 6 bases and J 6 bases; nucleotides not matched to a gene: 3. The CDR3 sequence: CASSGTGGRQPQHF. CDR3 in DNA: TGTGCCAGCAGTGGGACAGGGGGCCGTCAGCCCCAGCATTTT.

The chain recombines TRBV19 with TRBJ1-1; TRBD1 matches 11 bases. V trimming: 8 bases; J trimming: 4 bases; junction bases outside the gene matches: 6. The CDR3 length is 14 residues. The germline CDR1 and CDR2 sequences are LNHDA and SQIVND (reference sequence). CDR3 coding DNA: TGTGCCAGTGCGACCGGGACAGGGGGCACTGAAGCTTTCTTT. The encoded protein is CASATGTGGTEAFF. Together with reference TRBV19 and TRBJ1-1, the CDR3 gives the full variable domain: DGGITQSPKYLFRKEGQNVTLSCEQNLNHDAMYWYRQDPGQGLRLIYYSQIVNDFQKGDIAEGYSVSREKKESFPLTVTSAQKNPTAFYLCASATGTGGTEAFFGQGTRLTVV.

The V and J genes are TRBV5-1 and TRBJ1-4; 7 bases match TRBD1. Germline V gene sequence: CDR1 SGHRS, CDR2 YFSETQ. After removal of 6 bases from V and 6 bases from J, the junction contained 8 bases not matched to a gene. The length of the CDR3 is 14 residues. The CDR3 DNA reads TGCGCCAGCACCAGGGACAGTTCTGATGAAAAACTGTTTTTT. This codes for CASTRDSSDEKLFF.

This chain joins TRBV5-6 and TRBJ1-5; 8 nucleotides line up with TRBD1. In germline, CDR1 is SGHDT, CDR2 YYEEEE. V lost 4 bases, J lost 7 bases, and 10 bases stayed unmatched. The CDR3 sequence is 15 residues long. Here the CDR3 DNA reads TGTGCCAGCAGCGCCATGACAGGGGTAGGGCAGCCCCAGCATTTT. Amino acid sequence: CASSAMTGVGQPQHF. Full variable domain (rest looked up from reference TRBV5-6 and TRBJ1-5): DAGVTQSPTHLIKTRGQQVTLRCSPKSGHDTVSWYQQALGQGPQFIFQYYEEEERQRGNFPDRFSGHQFPNYSSELNVNALLLGDSALYLCASSAMTGVGQPQHFGDGTRLSIL.

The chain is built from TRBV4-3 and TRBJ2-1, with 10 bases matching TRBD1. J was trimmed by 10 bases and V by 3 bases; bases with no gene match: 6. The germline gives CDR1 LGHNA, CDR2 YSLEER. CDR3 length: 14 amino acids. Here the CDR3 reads CASSQSGQGREQFF. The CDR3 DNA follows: TGCGCCAGCAGCCAGTCGGGACAGGGGAGGGAGCAGTTCTTC.

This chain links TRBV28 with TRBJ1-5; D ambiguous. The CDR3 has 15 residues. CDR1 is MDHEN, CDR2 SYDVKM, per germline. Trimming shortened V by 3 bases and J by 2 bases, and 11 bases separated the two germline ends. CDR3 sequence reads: CASSFAWGGNQPQHF. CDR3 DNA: TGTGCCAGCAGTTTCGCCTGGGGAGGCAATCAGCCCCAGCATTTT.

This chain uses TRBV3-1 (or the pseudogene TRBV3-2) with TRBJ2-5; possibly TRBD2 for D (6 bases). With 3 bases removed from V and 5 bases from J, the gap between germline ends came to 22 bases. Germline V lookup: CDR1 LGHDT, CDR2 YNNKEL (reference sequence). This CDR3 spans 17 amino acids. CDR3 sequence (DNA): TGTGCCAGCAGCCATAGTAGCGGCCGCTCGGTCAGGGAGACCCAGTACTTC. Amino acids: CASSHSSGRSVRETQYF.

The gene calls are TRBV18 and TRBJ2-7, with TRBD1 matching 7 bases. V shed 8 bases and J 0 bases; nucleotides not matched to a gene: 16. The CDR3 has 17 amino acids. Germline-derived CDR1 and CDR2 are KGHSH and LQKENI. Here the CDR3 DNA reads TGTGCCAGCCACGGGGCAGGGGGTTACCTAGACTCCTACGAGCAGTACTTC. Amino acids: CASHGAGGYLDSYEQYF. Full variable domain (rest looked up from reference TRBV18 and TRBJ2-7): NAGVMQNPRHLVRRRGQEARLRCSPMKGHSHVYWYRQLPEEGLKFMVYLQKENIIDESGMPKERFSAEFPKEGPSILRIQQVVRGDSAAYFCASHGAGGYLDSYEQYFGPGTRLTVT.

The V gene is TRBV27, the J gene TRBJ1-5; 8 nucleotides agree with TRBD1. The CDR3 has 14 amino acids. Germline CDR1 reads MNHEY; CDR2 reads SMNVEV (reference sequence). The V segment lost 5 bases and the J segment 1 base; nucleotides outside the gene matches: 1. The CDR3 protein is CASSRDRSNQPQHF. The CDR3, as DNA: TGTGCCAGCAGTAGGGACAGGAGCAATCAGCCCCAGCATTTT.

The CDR3: CASSQRALNEKLFF. CDR3 sequence (DNA): TGTGCCAGCAGTCAAAGAGCCCTAAATGAAAAACTGTTTTTT. V and J are TRBV3-1 (or the pseudogene TRBV3-2) and TRBJ1-4, with no clear D. This CDR3 spans 14 amino acids. The ends were cut back, 6 bases at V and 5 bases at J, with 13 bases in the middle. Germline V CDR1 and CDR2: LGHDT, YNNKEL (reference sequence).

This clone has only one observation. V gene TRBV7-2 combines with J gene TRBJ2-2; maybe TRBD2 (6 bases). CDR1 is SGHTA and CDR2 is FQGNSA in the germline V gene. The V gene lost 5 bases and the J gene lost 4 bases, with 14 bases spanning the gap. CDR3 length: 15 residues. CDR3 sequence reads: CASSPGGAGTGELFF. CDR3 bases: TGTGCCAGCAGCCCAGGAGGGGCTGGCACCGGGGAGCTGTTTTTT.

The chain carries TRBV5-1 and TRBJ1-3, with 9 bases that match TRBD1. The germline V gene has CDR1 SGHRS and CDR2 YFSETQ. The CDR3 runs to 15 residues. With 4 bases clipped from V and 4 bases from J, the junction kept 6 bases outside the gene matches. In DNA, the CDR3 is TGCGCCAGCAGCCAGACAGGGGGGGAAGGAAACACCATATATTTT. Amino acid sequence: CASSQTGGEGNTIYF. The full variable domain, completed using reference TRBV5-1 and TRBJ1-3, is KAGVTQTPRYLIKTRGQQVTLSCSPISGHRSVSWYQQTPGQGLQFLFEYFSETQRNKGNFPGRFSGRQFSNSRSEMNVSTLELGDSALYLCASSQTGGEGNTIYFGEGSWLTVV.

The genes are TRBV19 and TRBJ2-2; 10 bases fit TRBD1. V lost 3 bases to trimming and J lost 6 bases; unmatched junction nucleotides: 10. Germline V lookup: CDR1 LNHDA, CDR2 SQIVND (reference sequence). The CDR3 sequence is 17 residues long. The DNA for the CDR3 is TGTGCCAGTAGTATCATGCGACAGGGGGCTACGGCCGGGGAGCTGTTTTTT. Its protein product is CASSIMRQGATAGELFF.

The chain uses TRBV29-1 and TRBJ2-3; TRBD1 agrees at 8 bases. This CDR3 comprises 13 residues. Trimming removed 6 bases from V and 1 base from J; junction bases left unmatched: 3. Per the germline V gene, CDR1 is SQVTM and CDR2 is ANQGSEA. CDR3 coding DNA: TGCAGCGTGATGACAGGGGGCACAGATACGCAGTATTTT. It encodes CSVMTGGTDTQYF.

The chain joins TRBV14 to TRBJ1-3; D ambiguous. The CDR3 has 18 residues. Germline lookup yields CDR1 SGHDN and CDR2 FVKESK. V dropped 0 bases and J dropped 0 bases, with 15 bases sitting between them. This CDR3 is CASSQDLGTPISGNTIYF. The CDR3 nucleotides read TGTGCCAGCAGCCAAGATTTGGGCACACCAATCTCTGGAAACACCATATATTTT.

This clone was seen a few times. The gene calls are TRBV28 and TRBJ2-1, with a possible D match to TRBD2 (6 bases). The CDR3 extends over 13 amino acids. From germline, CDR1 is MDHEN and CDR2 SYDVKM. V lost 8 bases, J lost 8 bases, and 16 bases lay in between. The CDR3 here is CASCGTGDDEQFF. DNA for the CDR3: TGTGCCAGCTGTGGGACGGGAGATGATGAGCAGTTCTTC.

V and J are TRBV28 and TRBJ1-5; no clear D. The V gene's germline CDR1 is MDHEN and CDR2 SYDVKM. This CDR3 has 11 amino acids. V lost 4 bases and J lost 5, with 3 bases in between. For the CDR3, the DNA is TGTGCCAGCAGTTCGTATCAGCCCCAGCATTTT. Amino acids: CASSSYQPQHF.